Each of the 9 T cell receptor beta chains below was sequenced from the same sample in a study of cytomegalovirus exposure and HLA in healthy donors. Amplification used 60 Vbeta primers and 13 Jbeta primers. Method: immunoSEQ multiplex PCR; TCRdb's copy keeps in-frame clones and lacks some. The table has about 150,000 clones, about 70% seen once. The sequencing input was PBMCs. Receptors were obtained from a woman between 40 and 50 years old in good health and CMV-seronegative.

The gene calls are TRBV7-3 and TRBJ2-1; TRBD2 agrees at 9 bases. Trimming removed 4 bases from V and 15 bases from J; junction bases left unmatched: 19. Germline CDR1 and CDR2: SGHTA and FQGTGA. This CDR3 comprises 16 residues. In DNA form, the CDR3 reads TGTGCCAGCAGCTCCGAGGGACGAGCGGGGGGCCCAGCGTGGTTCTTC. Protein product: CASSSEGRAGGPAWFF.

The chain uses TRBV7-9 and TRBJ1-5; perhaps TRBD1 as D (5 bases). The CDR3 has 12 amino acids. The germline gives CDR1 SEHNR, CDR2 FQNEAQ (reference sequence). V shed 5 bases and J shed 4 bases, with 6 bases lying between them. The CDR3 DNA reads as TGTGCCAGCAGCGGGGGGAATCAGCCCCAGCATTTT. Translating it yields CASSGGNQPQHF.

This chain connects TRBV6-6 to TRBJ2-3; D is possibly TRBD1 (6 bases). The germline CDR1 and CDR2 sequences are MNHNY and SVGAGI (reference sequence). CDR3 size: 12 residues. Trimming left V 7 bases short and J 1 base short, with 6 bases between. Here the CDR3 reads CASKGGTDTQYF. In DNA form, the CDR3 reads TGTGCCAGCAAGGGGGGCACAGATACGCAGTATTTT.

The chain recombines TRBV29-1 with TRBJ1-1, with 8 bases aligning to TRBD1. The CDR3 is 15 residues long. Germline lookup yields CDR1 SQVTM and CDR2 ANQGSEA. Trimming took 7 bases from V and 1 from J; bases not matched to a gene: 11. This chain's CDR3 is CSAGGAGGPNTEAFF. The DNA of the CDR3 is TGCAGCGCCGGTGGGGCAGGGGGCCCGAACACTGAAGCTTTCTTT.

CDR3 sequence reads: CASGSTGLGTDTQYF. As DNA, the CDR3 is TGTGCTAGTGGTTCGACCGGACTGGGCACAGATACGCAGTATTTT. The chain combines TRBV12-5 with TRBJ2-3; possible D gene TRBD2, 5 bases. The V and J ends lost 4 bases and 1 base respectively, with 12 bases between them. The CDR3 is 15 amino acids. Germline lookup yields CDR1 LGHNT and CDR2 FRNRAP.

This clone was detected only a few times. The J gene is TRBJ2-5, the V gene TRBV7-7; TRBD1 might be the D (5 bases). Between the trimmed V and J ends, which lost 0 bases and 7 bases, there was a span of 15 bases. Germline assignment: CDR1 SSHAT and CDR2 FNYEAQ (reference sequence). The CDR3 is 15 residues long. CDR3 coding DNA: TGTGCCAGCAGCTTAGCGGGGCCACACGCTGGGACCCAGTACTTC. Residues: CASSLAGPHAGTQYF.

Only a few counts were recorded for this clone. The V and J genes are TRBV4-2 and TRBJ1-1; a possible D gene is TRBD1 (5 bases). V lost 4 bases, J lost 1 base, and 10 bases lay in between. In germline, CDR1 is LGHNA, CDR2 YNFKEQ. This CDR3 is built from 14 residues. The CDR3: CASSRPTENTEAFF. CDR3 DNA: TGTGCCAGCAGCCGCCCGACAGAGAACACTGAAGCTTTCTTT.

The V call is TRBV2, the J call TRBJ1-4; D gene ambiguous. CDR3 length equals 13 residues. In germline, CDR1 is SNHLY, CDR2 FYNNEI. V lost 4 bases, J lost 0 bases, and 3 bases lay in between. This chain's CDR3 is CASSATTNEKLFF. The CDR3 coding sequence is TGTGCCAGCAGTGCCACAACTAATGAAAAACTGTTTTTT.

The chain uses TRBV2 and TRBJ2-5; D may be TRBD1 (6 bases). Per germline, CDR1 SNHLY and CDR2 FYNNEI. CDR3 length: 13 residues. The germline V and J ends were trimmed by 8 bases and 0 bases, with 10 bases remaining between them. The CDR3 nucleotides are TGTGCCAGCGGGGGCCAGTACCAAGAGACCCAGTACTTC. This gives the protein CASGGQYQETQYF.